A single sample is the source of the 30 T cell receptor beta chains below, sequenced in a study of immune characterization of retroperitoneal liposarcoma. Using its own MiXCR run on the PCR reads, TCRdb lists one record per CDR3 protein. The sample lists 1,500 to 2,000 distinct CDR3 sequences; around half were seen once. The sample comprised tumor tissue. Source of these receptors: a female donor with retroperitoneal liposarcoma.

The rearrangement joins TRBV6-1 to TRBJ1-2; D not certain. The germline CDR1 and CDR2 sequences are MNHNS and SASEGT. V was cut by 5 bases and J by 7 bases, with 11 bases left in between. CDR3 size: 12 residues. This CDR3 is CASSHLIGGYTF. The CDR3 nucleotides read TGTGCCAGCAGTCATCTTATCGGTGGCTACACCTTC.

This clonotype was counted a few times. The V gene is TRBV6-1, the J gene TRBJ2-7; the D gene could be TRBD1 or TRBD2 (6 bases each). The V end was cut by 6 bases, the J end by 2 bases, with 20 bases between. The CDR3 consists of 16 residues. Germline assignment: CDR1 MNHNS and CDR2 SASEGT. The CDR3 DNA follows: TGTGCCAGCAGGGACTATAGCACGGGACACACCTACGAGCAGTACTTC. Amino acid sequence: CASRDYSTGHTYEQYF.

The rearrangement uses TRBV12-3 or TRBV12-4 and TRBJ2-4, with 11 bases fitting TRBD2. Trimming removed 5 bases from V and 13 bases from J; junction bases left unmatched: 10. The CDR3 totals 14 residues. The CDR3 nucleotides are TGTGCCAGCAGTCACCTAGCGGGGGGATATGAGCAGTACTTC. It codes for CASSHLAGGYEQYF.

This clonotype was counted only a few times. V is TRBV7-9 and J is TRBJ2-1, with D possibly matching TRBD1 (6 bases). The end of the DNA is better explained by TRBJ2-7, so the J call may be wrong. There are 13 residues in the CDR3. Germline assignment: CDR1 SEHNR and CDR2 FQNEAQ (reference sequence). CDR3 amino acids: CASSETGAYEQYF. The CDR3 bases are TGTGCCAGCAGCGAGACAGGAGCCTACGAGCAGTACTTC.

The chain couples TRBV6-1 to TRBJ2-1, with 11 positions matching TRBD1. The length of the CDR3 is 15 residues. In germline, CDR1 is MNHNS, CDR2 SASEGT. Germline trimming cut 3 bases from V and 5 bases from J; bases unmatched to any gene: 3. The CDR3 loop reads CASSDGTGGHNEQFF. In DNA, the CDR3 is TGTGCCAGCAGTGATGGGACAGGGGGTCACAATGAGCAGTTCTTC.

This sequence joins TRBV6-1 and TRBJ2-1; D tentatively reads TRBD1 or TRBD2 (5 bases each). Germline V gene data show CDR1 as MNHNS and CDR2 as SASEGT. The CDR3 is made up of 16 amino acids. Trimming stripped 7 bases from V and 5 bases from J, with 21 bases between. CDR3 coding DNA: TGTGCCAGCATTCCTCGGGGCACCGTTGGGGACAATGAGCAGTTCTTC. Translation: CASIPRGTVGDNEQFF.

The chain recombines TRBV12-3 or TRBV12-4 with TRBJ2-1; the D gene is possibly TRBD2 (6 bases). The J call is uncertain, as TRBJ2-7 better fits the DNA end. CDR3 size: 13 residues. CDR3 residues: CASSLGEVQEQYF. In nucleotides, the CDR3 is TGTGCCAGCAGTTTGGGGGAGGTGCAGGAGCAGTACTTC.

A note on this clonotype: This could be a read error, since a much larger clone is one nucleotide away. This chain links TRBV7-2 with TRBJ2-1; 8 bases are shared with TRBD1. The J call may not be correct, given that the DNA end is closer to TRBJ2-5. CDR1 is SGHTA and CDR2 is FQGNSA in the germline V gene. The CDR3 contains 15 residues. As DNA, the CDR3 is TGTGCCAGCAGCTTAAGGACAGGGAATCGAGAGACCCAGTACTTC. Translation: CASSLRTGNRETQYF.

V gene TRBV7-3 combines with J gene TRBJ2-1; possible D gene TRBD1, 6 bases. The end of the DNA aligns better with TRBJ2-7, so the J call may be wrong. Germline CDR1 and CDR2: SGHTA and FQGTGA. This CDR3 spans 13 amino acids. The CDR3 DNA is TGTGCCAGCAGCTTAACCGGGGACAATGAGCAGTACTTC. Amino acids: CASSLTGDNEQYF.

CDR3 DNA: TGTGCTAGTGCCCTCGGACAGGGCGTGCGTCAGCCCCAGCATTTT. Its translation is CASALGQGVRQPQHF. J is TRBJ1-5 and V is TRBV12-5; TRBD1 matches 8 bases. The CDR3 extends over 15 amino acids. Trimming cost V 7 bases and J 6 bases; bases outside gene matches: 11. Germline CDR1 reads LGHNT; CDR2 reads FRNRAP.

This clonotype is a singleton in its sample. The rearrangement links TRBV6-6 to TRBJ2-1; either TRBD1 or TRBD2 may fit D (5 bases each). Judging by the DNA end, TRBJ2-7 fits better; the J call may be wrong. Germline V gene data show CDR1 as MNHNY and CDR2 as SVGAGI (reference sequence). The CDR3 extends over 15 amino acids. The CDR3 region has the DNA TGTGCCAGCAGTTACCGGGACGTGCGAACCTACGAGCAGTACTTC. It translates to CASSYRDVRTYEQYF.

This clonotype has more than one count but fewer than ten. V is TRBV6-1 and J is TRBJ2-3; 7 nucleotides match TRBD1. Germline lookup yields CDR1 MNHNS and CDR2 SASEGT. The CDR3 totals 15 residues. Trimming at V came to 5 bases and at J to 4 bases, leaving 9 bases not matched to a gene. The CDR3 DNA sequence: TGTGCCAGCAGTTCCGAAGACAGGGAATCAGATACGCAGTATTTT. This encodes CASSSEDRESDTQYF.

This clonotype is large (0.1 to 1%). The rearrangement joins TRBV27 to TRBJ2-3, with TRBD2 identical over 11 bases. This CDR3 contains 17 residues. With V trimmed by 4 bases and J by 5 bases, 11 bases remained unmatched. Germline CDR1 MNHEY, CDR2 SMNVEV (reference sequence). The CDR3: CASSSYGLAGGGDTQYF. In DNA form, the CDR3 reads TGTGCCAGCAGTTCCTATGGGCTAGCGGGGGGTGGAGATACGCAGTATTTT.

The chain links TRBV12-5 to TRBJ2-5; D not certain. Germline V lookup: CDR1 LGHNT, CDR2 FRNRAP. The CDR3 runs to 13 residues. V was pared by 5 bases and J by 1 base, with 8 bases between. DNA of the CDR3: TGTGCTAGTGGTCCCTCACGCCAAGAGACCCAGTACTTC. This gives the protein CASGPSRQETQYF.

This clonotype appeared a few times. CDR3 loop: CASSLEVVLAEQYF. The DNA for the CDR3 is TGTGCCAGCAGCTTAGAGGTGGTTCTAGCGGAACAGTACTTC. The chain is built from TRBV7-6 and TRBJ2-1, with 7 bases identical to TRBD2. The J call is doubtful: the DNA matches TRBJ2-7 better. CDR1 is SGHVS, CDR2 FNYEAQ, per germline. This CDR3 has 14 amino acids.

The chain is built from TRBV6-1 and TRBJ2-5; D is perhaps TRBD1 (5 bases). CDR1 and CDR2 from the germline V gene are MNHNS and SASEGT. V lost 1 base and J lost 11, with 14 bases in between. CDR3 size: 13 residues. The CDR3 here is CASSEGQLNEQYF. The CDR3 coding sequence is TGTGCCAGCAGTGAAGGACAGTTAAATGAGCAGTACTTC.

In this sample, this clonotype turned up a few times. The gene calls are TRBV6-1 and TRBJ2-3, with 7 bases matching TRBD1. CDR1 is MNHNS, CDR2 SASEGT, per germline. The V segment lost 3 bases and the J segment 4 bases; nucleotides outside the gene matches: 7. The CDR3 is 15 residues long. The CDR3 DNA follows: TGTGCCAGCAGTGATTGGACAGGTAGAGCAGATACGCAGTATTTT. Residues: CASSDWTGRADTQYF.

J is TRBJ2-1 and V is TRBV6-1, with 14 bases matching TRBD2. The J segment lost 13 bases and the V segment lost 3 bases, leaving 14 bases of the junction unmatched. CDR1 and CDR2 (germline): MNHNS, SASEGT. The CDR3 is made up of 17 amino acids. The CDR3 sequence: CASSEETSGGGQETQFF. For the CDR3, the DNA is TGTGCCAGCAGTGAGGAGACTAGCGGGGGGGGCCAAGAGACCCAGTTCTTC.

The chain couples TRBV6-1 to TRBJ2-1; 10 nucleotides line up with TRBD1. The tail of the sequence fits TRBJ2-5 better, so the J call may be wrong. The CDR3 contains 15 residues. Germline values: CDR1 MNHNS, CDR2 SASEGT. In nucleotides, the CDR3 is TGTGCCAGCACCCTCTCGTCGACAGGGGGCAAGACCCAGTACTTC. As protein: CASTLSSTGGKTQYF.

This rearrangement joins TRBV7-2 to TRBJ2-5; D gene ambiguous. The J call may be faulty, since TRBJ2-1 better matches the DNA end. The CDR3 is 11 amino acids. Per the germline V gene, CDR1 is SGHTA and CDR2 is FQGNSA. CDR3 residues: CASSIKETQFF. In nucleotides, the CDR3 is TGTGCCAGCAGTATTAAAGAGACCCAGTTCTTC.

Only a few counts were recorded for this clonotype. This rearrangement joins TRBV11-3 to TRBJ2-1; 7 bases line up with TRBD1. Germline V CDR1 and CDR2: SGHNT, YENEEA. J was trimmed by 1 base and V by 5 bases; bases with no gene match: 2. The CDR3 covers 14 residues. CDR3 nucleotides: TGTGCCAGCAGCCGGGGACAGTCCTACAATGAGCAGTTCTTC. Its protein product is CASSRGQSYNEQFF.

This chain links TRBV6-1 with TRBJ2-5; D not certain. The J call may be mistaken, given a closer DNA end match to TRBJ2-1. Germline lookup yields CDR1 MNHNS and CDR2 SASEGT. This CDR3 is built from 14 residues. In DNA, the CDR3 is TGTGCCAGCATTCCCCGCAGTCCTCCCTACGAGCAGTTCTTC. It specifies CASIPRSPPYEQFF.

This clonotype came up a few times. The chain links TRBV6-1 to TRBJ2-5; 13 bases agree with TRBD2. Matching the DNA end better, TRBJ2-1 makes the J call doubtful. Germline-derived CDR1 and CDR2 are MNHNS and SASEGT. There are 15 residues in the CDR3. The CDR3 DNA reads TGTGCCAGCACCCTAAGGACTAGCGGGAGTGGGGAGCAGTTCTTC. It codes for CASTLRTSGSGEQFF.

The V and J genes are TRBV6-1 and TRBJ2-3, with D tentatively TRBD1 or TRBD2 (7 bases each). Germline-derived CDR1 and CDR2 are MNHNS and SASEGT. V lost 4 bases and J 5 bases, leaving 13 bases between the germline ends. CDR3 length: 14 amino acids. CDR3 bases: TGTGCCAGCAGTGTTTCAGGGGGGGTAGATACGCAGTATTTT. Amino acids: CASSVSGGVDTQYF.

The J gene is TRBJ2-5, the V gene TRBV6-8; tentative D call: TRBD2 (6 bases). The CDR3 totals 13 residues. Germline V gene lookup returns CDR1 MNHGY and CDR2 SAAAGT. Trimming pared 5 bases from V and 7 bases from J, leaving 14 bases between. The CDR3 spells CASSALGGVTQYF. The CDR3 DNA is TGTGCCAGCAGTGCTCTGGGCGGGGTGACCCAGTACTTC.

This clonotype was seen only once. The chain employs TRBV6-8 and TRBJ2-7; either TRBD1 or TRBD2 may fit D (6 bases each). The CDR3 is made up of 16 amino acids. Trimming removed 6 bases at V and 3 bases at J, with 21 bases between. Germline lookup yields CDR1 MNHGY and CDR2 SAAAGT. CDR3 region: CASREGYGGLNYEQYF. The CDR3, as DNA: TGTGCCAGCAGGGAGGGGTACGGGGGCCTAAACTACGAGCAGTACTTC.

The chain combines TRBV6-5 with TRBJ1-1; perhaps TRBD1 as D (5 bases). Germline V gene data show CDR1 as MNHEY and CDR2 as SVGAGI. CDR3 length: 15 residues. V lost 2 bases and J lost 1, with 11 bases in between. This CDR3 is CASSYPPGRNTEAFF. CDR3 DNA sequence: TGTGCCAGCAGTTACCCCCCAGGGAGGAACACTGAAGCTTTCTTT.

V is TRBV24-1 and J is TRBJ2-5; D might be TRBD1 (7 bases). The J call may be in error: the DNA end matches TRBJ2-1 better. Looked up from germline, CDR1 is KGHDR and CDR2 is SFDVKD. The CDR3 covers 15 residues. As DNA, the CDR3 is TGTGCCACCAGTGATTATCGACAGGGAGGCAATGAGCAGTTCTTC. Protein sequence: CATSDYRQGGNEQFF.

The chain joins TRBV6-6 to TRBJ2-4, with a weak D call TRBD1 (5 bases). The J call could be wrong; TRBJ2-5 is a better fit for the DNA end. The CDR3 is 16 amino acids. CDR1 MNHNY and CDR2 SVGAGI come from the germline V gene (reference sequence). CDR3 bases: TGTGCCAGCAGTTCTGGGGCCTTTCCCTACGGGGAGACCCAGTACTTC. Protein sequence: CASSSGAFPYGETQYF.

CDR3 DNA sequence: TGTGCCAGCAGTTCCTACATAGCCGGGGGTCAGTTCTTC. It yields the protein CASSSYIAGGQFF. The chain links TRBV12-3 or TRBV12-4 to TRBJ2-1; the D gene is possibly TRBD2 (6 bases). V lost 4 bases, J lost 13 bases, and 17 bases lay in between. The CDR3 contains 13 residues.